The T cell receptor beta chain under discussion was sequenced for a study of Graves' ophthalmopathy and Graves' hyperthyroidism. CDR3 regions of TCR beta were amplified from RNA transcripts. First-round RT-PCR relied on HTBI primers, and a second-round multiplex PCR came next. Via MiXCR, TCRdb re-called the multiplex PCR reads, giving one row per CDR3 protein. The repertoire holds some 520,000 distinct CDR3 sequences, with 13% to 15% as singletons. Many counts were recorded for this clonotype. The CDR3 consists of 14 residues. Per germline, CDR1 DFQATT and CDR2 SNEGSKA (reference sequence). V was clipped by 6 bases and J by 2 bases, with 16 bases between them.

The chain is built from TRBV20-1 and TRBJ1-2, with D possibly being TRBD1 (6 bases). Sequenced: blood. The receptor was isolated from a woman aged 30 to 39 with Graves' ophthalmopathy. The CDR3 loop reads CSALTRTENYGYTF. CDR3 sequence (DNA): TGCAGTGCCCTTACCCGGACAGAAAACTATGGCTACACCTTC.